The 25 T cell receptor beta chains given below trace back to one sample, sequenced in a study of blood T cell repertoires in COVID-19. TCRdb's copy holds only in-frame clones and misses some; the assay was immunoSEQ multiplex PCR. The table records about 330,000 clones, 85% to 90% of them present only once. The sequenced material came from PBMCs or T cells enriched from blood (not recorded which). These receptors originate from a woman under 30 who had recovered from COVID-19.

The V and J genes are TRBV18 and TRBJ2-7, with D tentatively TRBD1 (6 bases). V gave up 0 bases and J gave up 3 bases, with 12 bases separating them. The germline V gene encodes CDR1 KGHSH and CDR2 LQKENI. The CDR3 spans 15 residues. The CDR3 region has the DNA TGTGCCAGCTCACCACCGACGGACAGCTTCTACGAGCAGTACTTC. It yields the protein CASSPPTDSFYEQYF.

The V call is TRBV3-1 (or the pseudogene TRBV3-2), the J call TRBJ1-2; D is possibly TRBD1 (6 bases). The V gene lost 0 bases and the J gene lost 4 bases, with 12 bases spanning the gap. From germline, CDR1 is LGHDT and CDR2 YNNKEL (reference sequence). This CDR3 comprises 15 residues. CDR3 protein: CASSQEAGDGYGYTF. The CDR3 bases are TGTGCCAGCAGCCAAGAGGCAGGGGACGGCTATGGCTACACCTTC.

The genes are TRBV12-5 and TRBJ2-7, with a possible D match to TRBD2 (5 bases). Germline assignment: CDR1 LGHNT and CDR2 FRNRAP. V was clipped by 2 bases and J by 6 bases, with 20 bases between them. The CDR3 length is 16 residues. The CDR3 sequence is CASGLPPRTGMGEQYF. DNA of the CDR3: TGTGCTAGTGGTTTGCCCCCCAGGACGGGGATGGGCGAGCAGTACTTC.

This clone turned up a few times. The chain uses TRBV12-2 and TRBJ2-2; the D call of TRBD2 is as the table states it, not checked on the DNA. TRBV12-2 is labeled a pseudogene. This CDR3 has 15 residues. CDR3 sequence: CATASGFPNTGELFF. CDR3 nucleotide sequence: TGTGCAACTGCTAGCGGCTTCCCGAACACCGGGGAGCTGTTTTTT.

The chain's CDR3 is CASSPDRGELFF. The CDR3 bases are TGCGCCAGCAGCCCCGACAGAGGGGAGCTGTTTTTT. The rearrangement links TRBV5-1 to TRBJ2-2, with a tentative D call TRBD1 (5 bases). Trimming stripped 4 bases from V and 8 bases from J, with 9 bases between. Germline V gene data show CDR1 as SGHRS and CDR2 as YFSETQ. The CDR3 totals 12 residues.

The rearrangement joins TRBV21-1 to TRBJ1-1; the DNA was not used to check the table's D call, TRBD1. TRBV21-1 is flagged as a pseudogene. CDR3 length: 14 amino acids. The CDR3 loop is CASVKQGSNTEAFF. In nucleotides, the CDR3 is TGTGCCAGCGTAAAACAGGGATCGAACACTGAAGCTTTCTTT.

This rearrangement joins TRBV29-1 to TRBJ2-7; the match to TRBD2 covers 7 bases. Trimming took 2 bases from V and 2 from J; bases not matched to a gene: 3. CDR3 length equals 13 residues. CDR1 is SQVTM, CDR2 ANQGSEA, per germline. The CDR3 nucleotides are TGCAGCGTTGAACCTAGCGGAACCTACGAGCAGTACTTC. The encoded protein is CSVEPSGTYEQYF.

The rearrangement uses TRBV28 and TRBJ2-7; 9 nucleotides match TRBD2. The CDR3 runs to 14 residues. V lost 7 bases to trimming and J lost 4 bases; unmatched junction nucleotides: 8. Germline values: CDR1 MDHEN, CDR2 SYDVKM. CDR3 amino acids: CASKRGVAEYEQYF. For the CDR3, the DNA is TGTGCCAGCAAGCGGGGGGTAGCAGAGTACGAGCAGTACTTC. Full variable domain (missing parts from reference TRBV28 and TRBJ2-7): DVKVTQSSRYLVKRTGEKVFLECVQDMDHENMFWYRQDPGLGLRLIYFSYDVKMKEKGDIPEGYSVSREKKERFSLILESASTNQTSMYLCASKRGVAEYEQYFGPGTRLTVT.

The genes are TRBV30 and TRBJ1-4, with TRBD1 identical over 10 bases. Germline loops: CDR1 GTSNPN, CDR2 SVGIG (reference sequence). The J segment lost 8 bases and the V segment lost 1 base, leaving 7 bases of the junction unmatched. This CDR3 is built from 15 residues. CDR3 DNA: TGTGCCTGGAGTGCGAGGACAGGGGGGGGAGAAAAACTGTTTTTT. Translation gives CAWSARTGGGEKLFF.

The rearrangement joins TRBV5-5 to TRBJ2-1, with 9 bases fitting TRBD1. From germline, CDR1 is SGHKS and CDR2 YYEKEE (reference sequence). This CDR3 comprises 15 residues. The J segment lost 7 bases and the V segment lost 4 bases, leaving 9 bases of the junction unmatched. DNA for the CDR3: TGTGCCAGCAGCGCCATAGGGACAGGGAATAATGAGCAGTTCTTC. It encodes CASSAIGTGNNEQFF.

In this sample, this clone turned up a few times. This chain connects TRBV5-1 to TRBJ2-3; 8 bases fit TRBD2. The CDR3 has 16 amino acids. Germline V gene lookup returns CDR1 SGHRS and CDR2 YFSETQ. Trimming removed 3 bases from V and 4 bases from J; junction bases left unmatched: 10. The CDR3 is CASSSRGAGVSDTQYF. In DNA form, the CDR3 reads TGCGCCAGCAGCTCCCGGGGAGCGGGGGTTTCAGATACGCAGTATTTT.

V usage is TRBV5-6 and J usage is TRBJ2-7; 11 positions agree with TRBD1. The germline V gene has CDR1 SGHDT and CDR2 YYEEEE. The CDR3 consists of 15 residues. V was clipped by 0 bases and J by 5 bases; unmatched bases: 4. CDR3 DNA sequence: TGTGCCAGCAGCTTGGGGACAGGGGGCATAAACGAGCAGTACTTC. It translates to CASSLGTGGINEQYF.

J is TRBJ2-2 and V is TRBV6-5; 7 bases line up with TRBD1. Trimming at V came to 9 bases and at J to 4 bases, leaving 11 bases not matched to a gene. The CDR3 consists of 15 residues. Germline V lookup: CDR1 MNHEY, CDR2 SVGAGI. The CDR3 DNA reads TGTGCCAGATACCTACAGGGGCGGCCCACCGGGGAGCTGTTTTTT. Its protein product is CARYLQGRPTGELFF.

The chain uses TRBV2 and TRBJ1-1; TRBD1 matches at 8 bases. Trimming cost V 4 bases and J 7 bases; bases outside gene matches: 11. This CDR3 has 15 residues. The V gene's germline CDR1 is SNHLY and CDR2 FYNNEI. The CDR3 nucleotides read TGTGCCAGCAGTGTGGGTCAGGGGGCGCGAAGTGAAGCTTTCTTT. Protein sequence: CASSVGQGARSEAFF.

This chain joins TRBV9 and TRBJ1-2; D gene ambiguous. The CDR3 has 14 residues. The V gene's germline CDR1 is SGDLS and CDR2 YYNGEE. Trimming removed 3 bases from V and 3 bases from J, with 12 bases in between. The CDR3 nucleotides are TGTGCCAGCAGCGCCCTGGGCGGGGACTATGGCTACACCTTC. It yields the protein CASSALGGDYGYTF.

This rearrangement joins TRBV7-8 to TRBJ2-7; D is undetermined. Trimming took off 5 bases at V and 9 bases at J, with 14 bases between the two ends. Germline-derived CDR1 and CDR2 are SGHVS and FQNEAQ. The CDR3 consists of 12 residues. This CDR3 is CASSRIVEAQYF. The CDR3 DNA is TGTGCCAGCAGCCGGATAGTCGAAGCGCAGTACTTC.

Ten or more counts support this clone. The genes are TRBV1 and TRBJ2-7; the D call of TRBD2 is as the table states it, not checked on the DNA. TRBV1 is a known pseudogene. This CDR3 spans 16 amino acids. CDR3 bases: TGCACCAGCAGCCACCAACTGGGAGGACTAGCCTACGAGCAGTACTTC. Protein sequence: CTSSHQLGGLAYEQYF.

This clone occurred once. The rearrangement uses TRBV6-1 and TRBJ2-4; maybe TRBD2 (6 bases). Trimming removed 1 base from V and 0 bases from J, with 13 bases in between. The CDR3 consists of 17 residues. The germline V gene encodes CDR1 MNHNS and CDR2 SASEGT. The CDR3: CASSEETWRVAKNIQYF. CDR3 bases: TGTGCCAGCAGTGAAGAGACCTGGAGGGTAGCCAAAAACATTCAGTACTTC.

The CDR3 DNA is TGTGCCAGCAGTCCCGGGACTAGCGGGCACCAAGAGACCCAGTACTTC. It translates to CASSPGTSGHQETQYF. The V call is TRBV28, the J call TRBJ2-5; 12 bases fit TRBD2. The V gene end was trimmed by 5 bases and the J gene end by 0 bases; junction bases not matched to a gene: 4. The germline CDR1 and CDR2 sequences are MDHEN and SYDVKM. The CDR3 extends over 16 amino acids.

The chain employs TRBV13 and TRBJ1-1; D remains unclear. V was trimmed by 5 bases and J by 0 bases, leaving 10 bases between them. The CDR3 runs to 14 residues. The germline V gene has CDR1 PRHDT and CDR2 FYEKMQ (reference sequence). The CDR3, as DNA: TGTGCCAGCAGCCTCGCCCAGGTGAACACTGAAGCTTTCTTT. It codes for CASSLAQVNTEAFF.

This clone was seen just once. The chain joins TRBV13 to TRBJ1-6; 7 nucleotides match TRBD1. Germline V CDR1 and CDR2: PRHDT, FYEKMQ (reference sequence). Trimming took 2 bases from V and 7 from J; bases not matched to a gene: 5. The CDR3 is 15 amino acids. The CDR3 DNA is TGTGCCAGCAGCTTAAACCCAGGGGGGAATTCACCCCTCCACTTT. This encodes CASSLNPGGNSPLHF.

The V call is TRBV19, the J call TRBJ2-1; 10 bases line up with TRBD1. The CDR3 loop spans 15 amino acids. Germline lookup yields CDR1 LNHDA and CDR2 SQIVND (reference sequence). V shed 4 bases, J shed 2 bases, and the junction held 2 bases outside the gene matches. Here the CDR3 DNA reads TGTGCCAGTAGTACCGGGACAGGGGCCTACAATGAGCAGTTCTTC. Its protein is CASSTGTGAYNEQFF.

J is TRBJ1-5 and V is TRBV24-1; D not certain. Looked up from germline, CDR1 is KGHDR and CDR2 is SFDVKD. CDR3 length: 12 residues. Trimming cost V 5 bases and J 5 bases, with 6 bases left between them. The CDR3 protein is CATSVADQPQHF. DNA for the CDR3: TGTGCCACCAGTGTAGCCGATCAGCCCCAGCATTTT.

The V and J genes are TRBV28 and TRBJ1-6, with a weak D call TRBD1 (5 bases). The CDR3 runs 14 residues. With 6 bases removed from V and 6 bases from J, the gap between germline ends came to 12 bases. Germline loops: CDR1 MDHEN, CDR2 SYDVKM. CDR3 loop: CASSLGLPNSPLHF. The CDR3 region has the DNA TGTGCCAGCAGCCTGGGACTGCCTAATTCACCCCTCCACTTT. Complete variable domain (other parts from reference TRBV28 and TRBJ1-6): DVKVTQSSRYLVKRTGEKVFLECVQDMDHENMFWYRQDPGLGLRLIYFSYDVKMKEKGDIPEGYSVSREKKERFSLILESASTNQTSMYLCASSLGLPNSPLHFGNGTRLTVT.

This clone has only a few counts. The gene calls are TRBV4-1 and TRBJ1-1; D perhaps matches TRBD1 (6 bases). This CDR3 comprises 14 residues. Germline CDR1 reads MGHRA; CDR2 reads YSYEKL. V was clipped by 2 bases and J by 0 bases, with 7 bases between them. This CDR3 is CASSQTGLNTEAFF. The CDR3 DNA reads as TGCGCCAGCAGCCAAACAGGGTTGAACACTGAAGCTTTCTTT.